A selection of T cell receptor beta chains follows, all from one sample in a study of shared clonotypes between healthy human individuals. This table comes from immunoSEQ multiplex PCR, and its TCRdb copy is limited to in-frame clones, with some not included. Counted here are approximately 1.4 million clones, around 98% occurring once; the ten biggest clones make up about 0.4%. Specimen: naive CD4+ T cells sorted from blood. The receptors were gathered from a man between 25 and 39 years old in good health. Both conserved end residues are part of each CDR3. D genes are given only for firm matches. The size field is filled for only some rows; it gives once, few, many or a size class.

abundance: NA; len: 13; v_gene: TRBV2; d_gene: NA; j_gene: TRBJ1-1; CDR3aa: CASSVMGYTEAFF; CDR3nt: TGTGCCAGCAGTGTTATGGGGTACACTGAAGCTTTCTTT
abundance: NA; len: 15; v_gene: TRBV28; d_gene: NA; j_gene: TRBJ2-7; CDR3aa: CAIVPRTERVYEQYF; CDR3nt: TGTGCCATCGTCCCCCGGACCGAGCGTGTATACGAGCAGTACTTC
abundance: NA; len: 16; v_gene: TRBV9; d_gene: TRBD2; j_gene: TRBJ2-1; CDR3aa: CASSVGLAGGDNEQFF; CDR3nt: TGTGCCAGCAGCGTAGGGCTAGCGGGAGGGGACAATGAGCAGTTCTTC
abundance: NA; len: 16; v_gene: TRBV6-4; d_gene: TRBD1; j_gene: TRBJ1-2; CDR3aa: CASSEGTGPTNYGYTF; CDR3nt: TGTGCCAGCAGTGAAGGGACAGGACCTACCAACTATGGCTACACCTTC
abundance: NA; len: 14; v_gene: TRBV5-1; d_gene: TRBD2; j_gene: TRBJ2-1; CDR3aa: CASSLIGGDNEQFF; CDR3nt: TGCGCCAGCAGCTTGATTGGGGGGGACAATGAGCAGTTCTTC
abundance: NA; len: 17; v_gene: TRBV19; d_gene: TRBD1; j_gene: TRBJ2-2; CDR3aa: CASSPESRGRGTGELFF; CDR3nt: TGTGCCAGTAGTCCAGAATCCAGGGGGCGCGGCACCGGGGAGCTGTTTTTT
abundance: NA; len: 13; v_gene: TRBV5-1; d_gene: NA; j_gene: TRBJ2-5; CDR3aa: CASSLALGETQYF; CDR3nt: TGCGCCAGCAGCTTAGCGCTCGGGGAGACCCAGTACTTC
abundance: NA; len: 15; v_gene: TRBV18; d_gene: NA; j_gene: TRBJ2-3; CDR3aa: CASSPGPNTPDTQYF; CDR3nt: TGTGCCAGCTCTCCAGGACCCAACACCCCAGATACGCAGTATTTT
abundance: NA; len: 15; v_gene: TRBV18; d_gene: NA; j_gene: TRBJ2-7; CDR3aa: CASSPEHVRAYEQYF; CDR3nt: TGTGCCAGCTCACCAGAGCATGTCCGCGCCTACGAGCAGTACTTC
abundance: NA; len: 13; v_gene: TRBV2; d_gene: NA; j_gene: TRBJ2-5; CDR3aa: CASSRALRETQYF; CDR3nt: TGTGCCAGCAGTAGGGCGTTAAGAGAGACCCAGTACTTC
abundance: once; len: 15; v_gene: TRBV19; d_gene: NA; j_gene: TRBJ2-3; CDR3aa: CASRDRASSTDTQYF; CDR3nt: TGTGCCAGTAGGGATAGAGCCTCTAGCACAGATACGCAGTATTTT
abundance: NA; len: 13; v_gene: TRBV11-2; d_gene: NA; j_gene: TRBJ1-1; CDR3aa: CASSLGVETEAFF; CDR3nt: TGTGCCAGCAGCTTAGGGGTTGAGACTGAAGCTTTCTTT
abundance: NA; len: 14; v_gene: TRBV27; d_gene: NA; j_gene: TRBJ1-1; CDR3aa: CASSLNPGLPEAFF; CDR3nt: TGTGCCAGCAGTTTAAATCCTGGCCTTCCTGAAGCTTTCTTT
abundance: NA; len: 13; v_gene: TRBV11-2; d_gene: NA; j_gene: TRBJ2-7; CDR3aa: CASSPLSKAEQYF; CDR3nt: TGTGCCAGCAGCCCGCTTTCTAAGGCCGAGCAGTACTTC
abundance: NA; len: 17; v_gene: TRBV28; d_gene: TRBD2; j_gene: TRBJ2-1; CDR3aa: CASSGTSGRGSNNEQFF; CDR3nt: TGTGCCAGCAGTGGGACTAGCGGGAGAGGGTCCAACAATGAGCAGTTCTTC
abundance: NA; len: 15; v_gene: TRBV2; d_gene: NA; j_gene: TRBJ2-3; CDR3aa: CASSEQLEGSVTQYF; CDR3nt: TGTGCCAGCAGTGAACAGCTAGAGGGTAGTGTTACGCAGTATTTT
abundance: NA; len: 15; v_gene: TRBV28; d_gene: TRBD2; j_gene: TRBJ2-7; CDR3aa: CASSLFGLESYEQYF; CDR3nt: TGTGCCAGCAGTTTATTCGGACTAGAATCCTACGAGCAGTACTTC
abundance: NA; len: 17; v_gene: TRBV7-6; d_gene: TRBD2; j_gene: TRBJ2-7; CDR3aa: CASSLGTSGSAVHEQYF; CDR3nt: TGTGCCAGCAGCTTAGGGACTAGCGGGAGTGCCGTCCACGAGCAGTACTTC
abundance: NA; len: 12; v_gene: TRBV11-3; d_gene: NA; j_gene: TRBJ2-5; CDR3aa: CASSRGGETQYF; CDR3nt: TGTGCCAGCAGCCGGGGAGGAGAGACCCAGTACTTC
abundance: NA; len: 12; v_gene: TRBV29-1; d_gene: TRBD2; j_gene: TRBJ2-1; CDR3aa: CSVLGLGDEQFF; CDR3nt: TGCAGCGTCCTCGGACTAGGTGATGAGCAGTTCTTC
abundance: NA; len: 11; v_gene: TRBV28; d_gene: NA; j_gene: TRBJ2-1; CDR3aa: CASSRRGEQFF; CDR3nt: TGTGCCAGCAGCCGACGCGGTGAGCAGTTCTTC
abundance: NA; len: 14; v_gene: TRBV9; d_gene: TRBD1; j_gene: TRBJ2-7; CDR3aa: CASSVGGGTSEQYF; CDR3nt: TGTGCCAGCAGCGTAGGAGGGGGCACGAGCGAGCAGTACTTC
abundance: NA; len: 19; v_gene: TRBV5-1; d_gene: TRBD2; j_gene: TRBJ2-6; CDR3aa: CASSAGLAGARTGANVLTF; CDR3nt: TGCGCCAGCAGCGCAGGACTAGCGGGGGCCCGGACTGGGGCCAACGTCCTGACTTTC
abundance: NA; len: 14; v_gene: TRBV18; d_gene: NA; j_gene: TRBJ2-5; CDR3aa: CASSPWQGQETQYF; CDR3nt: TGTGCCAGCTCACCATGGCAGGGTCAAGAGACCCAGTACTTC
abundance: NA; len: 14; v_gene: TRBV27; d_gene: NA; j_gene: TRBJ2-5; CDR3aa: CASSFGRGGETQYF; CDR3nt: TGTGCCAGCAGTTTCGGTAGAGGGGGGGAGACCCAGTACTTC
abundance: NA; len: 14; v_gene: TRBV2; d_gene: TRBD1; j_gene: TRBJ1-4; CDR3aa: CASVRQGVFEKLFF; CDR3nt: TGTGCCAGCGTCCGACAGGGGGTTTTTGAAAAACTGTTTTTT
abundance: NA; len: 15; v_gene: TRBV14; d_gene: NA; j_gene: TRBJ2-7; CDR3aa: CASSHPSVQGTEQYF; CDR3nt: TGTGCCAGCAGCCATCCTAGCGTACAGGGCACCGAGCAGTACTTC
abundance: NA; len: 13; v_gene: TRBV9; d_gene: TRBD1; j_gene: TRBJ1-3; CDR3aa: CASSTGQKNTIYF; CDR3nt: TGTGCCAGCAGCACGGGACAGAAAAACACCATATATTTT
abundance: NA; len: 13; v_gene: TRBV27; d_gene: NA; j_gene: TRBJ1-2; CDR3aa: CASSLLGGSGYTF; CDR3nt: TGTGCCAGCAGTTTATTGGGGGGAAGCGGCTACACCTTC
abundance: NA; len: 16; v_gene: TRBV6-1; d_gene: TRBD1; j_gene: TRBJ2-7; CDR3aa: CASSERGDRRFNEQYF; CDR3nt: TGTGCCAGCAGTGAAAGGGGGGACAGGCGCTTTAATGAGCAGTACTTC
abundance: NA; len: 12; v_gene: TRBV4-1; d_gene: NA; j_gene: TRBJ1-4; CDR3aa: CASRDRGEKLFF; CDR3nt: TGCGCCAGCAGGGACAGAGGGGAAAAACTGTTTTTT
abundance: NA; len: 15; v_gene: TRBV9; d_gene: NA; j_gene: TRBJ2-3; CDR3aa: CASSPRAGKTDTQYF; CDR3nt: TGTGCCAGCAGCCCCCGGGCAGGGAAAACAGATACGCAGTATTTT
abundance: NA; len: 14; v_gene: TRBV5-1; d_gene: NA; j_gene: TRBJ2-2; CDR3aa: CASSLGAETGELFF; CDR3nt: TGCGCCAGCAGCTTGGGAGCGGAAACCGGGGAGCTGTTTTTT
abundance: NA; len: 16; v_gene: TRBV6-1; d_gene: TRBD1; j_gene: TRBJ1-1; CDR3aa: CASSGSGGTMNTEAFF; CDR3nt: TGTGCCAGCAGTGGTTCAGGGGGGACGATGAACACTGAAGCTTTCTTT
abundance: NA; len: 14; v_gene: TRBV5-4; d_gene: NA; j_gene: TRBJ2-5; CDR3aa: CASSAGQFGETQYF; CDR3nt: TGTGCCAGCAGCGCGGGACAGTTCGGAGAGACCCAGTACTTC
abundance: NA; len: 15; v_gene: TRBV28; d_gene: TRBD1; j_gene: TRBJ2-3; CDR3aa: CASSRTTGSTDTQYF; CDR3nt: TGTGCCAGCAGCCGAACGACAGGGTCGACAGATACGCAGTATTTT
abundance: NA; len: 12; v_gene: TRBV10-1; d_gene: NA; j_gene: TRBJ2-3; CDR3aa: CASSGSADTQYF; CDR3nt: TGCGCCAGCAGTGGAAGTGCAGATACGCAGTATTTT
abundance: NA; len: 15; v_gene: TRBV28; d_gene: NA; j_gene: TRBJ1-1; CDR3aa: CASSPPGLQTSQAFF; CDR3nt: TGTGCCAGCAGTCCACCGGGACTACAAACCTCACAGGCTTTCTTT
abundance: NA; len: 16; v_gene: TRBV7-9; d_gene: NA; j_gene: TRBJ2-7; CDR3aa: CASSSLRASERHEQYF; CDR3nt: TGTGCCAGCAGCTCACTTAGGGCAAGCGAAAGACACGAGCAGTACTTC
abundance: NA; len: 14; v_gene: TRBV18; d_gene: NA; j_gene: TRBJ1-2; CDR3aa: CASSPSGRSYGYTF; CDR3nt: TGTGCCAGCTCACCGTCCGGCAGGAGCTATGGCTACACCTTC
abundance: NA; len: 13; v_gene: TRBV19; d_gene: NA; j_gene: TRBJ2-3; CDR3aa: CASSNTRSDTQYF; CDR3nt: TGTGCCAGTAGTAATACTAGATCAGATACGCAGTATTTT
abundance: NA; len: 12; v_gene: TRBV10-3; d_gene: TRBD2; j_gene: TRBJ2-1; CDR3aa: CAIRSGTKARFF; CDR3nt: TGTGCCATCAGATCCGGGACTAAAGCTCGGTTCTTC
abundance: NA; len: 16; v_gene: TRBV11-2; d_gene: NA; j_gene: TRBJ2-7; CDR3aa: CASSLEAQGGSYEQYF; CDR3nt: TGTGCCAGCAGCTTAGAGGCGCAGGGTGGCTCCTACGAGCAGTACTTC
abundance: NA; len: 17; v_gene: TRBV18; d_gene: TRBD1; j_gene: TRBJ1-5; CDR3aa: CASSPSWTGDSNQPQHF; CDR3nt: TGTGCCAGCTCACCATCCTGGACAGGAGACAGCAATCAGCCCCAGCATTTT
abundance: NA; len: 16; v_gene: TRBV18; d_gene: TRBD2; j_gene: TRBJ2-3; CDR3aa: CASSYRLAGASDTQYF; CDR3nt: TGTGCCAGCTCATACCGACTAGCGGGAGCTTCAGATACGCAGTATTTT
abundance: NA; len: 13; v_gene: TRBV6-5; d_gene: NA; j_gene: TRBJ2-2; CDR3aa: CASSYSIGGELFF; CDR3nt: TGTGCCAGCAGTTACTCGATCGGCGGGGAGCTGTTTTTT
abundance: NA; len: 23; v_gene: TRBV12-2; d_gene: NA; j_gene: TRBJ2-1; CDR3aa: CASRSWISPGANFNNEQFFGRLF; CDR3nt: NA
abundance: NA; len: 13; v_gene: TRBV4-1; d_gene: NA; j_gene: TRBJ2-5; CDR3aa: CASSQTLGETQYF; CDR3nt: TGCGCCAGCAGCCAGACTTTAGGAGAGACCCAGTACTTC
abundance: NA; len: 12; v_gene: TRBV11-2; d_gene: NA; j_gene: TRBJ2-1; CDR3aa: CASSRLLGEQFF; CDR3nt: TGTGCCAGCAGCCGCCTTTTGGGGGAGCAGTTCTTC
abundance: NA; len: 13; v_gene: TRBV15; d_gene: NA; j_gene: TRBJ2-5; CDR3aa: CATSRGAEETQYF; CDR3nt: TGTGCCACCAGCAGAGGGGCAGAAGAGACCCAGTACTTC
abundance: NA; len: 14; v_gene: TRBV19; d_gene: NA; j_gene: TRBJ2-1; CDR3aa: CASSWDGSYNEQFF; CDR3nt: TGTGCCAGTAGCTGGGACGGTTCCTACAATGAGCAGTTCTTC
abundance: NA; len: 13; v_gene: TRBV7-2; d_gene: TRBD1; j_gene: TRBJ1-2; CDR3aa: CASSLGATGEYTF; CDR3nt: TGTGCCAGCAGCTTGGGGGCGACAGGGGAGTACACCTTC
abundance: NA; len: 13; v_gene: TRBV11-3; d_gene: NA; j_gene: TRBJ2-7; CDR3aa: CASSLGQHYEQYF; CDR3nt: TGTGCCAGCAGCTTAGGACAGCACTACGAGCAGTACTTC
abundance: NA; len: 14; v_gene: TRBV6-5; d_gene: TRBD2; j_gene: TRBJ2-7; CDR3aa: CASSPGLAGGEQYF; CDR3nt: TGTGCCAGCAGTCCGGGACTAGCGGGAGGGGAGCAGTACTTC